Listed here are 27 T cell receptor beta chains from one sample, sequenced in a study of shared clonotypes between healthy human individuals. Only in-frame clones appear in the TCRdb table, and some are missing; sequencing was by immunoSEQ multiplex PCR. This table holds fewer than 2.5 million clones, approximately 93% found once. The source material was naive CD4+ T cells from PBMCs. Subset given: CD45RA+ positively selected. Receptor source: a man between 18 and 29 years old in good health. Some clones in this sample may be carry-over from other donors' samples.

The genes are TRBV14 and TRBJ1-1, with 7 bases fitting TRBD1. The germline V gene has CDR1 SGHDN and CDR2 FVKESK. Unmatched junction bases numbered 7, after V lost 0 bases and J lost 3 bases. The CDR3 has 16 residues. CDR3 coding DNA: TGTGCCAGCAGCCAAGATCTGGGACAGATCCACACTGAAGCTTTCTTT. It translates to CASSQDLGQIHTEAFF.

CDR3 bases: TGTGCCAGTAACATAGCAGGCGGGGAGCTGTTTTTT. Translation gives CASNIAGGELFF. This chain joins TRBV28 and TRBJ2-2, with unresolved D. The CDR3 is 12 residues long. Germline assignment: CDR1 MDHEN and CDR2 SYDVKM. V was trimmed by 9 bases and J by 7 bases, leaving 12 bases between them.

This clone was counted a few times. The CDR3 is CASSLEAGVYNEQFF. The CDR3 DNA reads TGTGCCAGCAGCTTAGAAGCGGGAGTCTACAATGAGCAGTTCTTC. The V and J genes are TRBV7-9 and TRBJ2-1, with TRBD2 matching over 8 bases. Per germline, CDR1 SEHNR and CDR2 FQNEAQ (reference sequence). CDR3 length: 15 residues. Trimming at V came to 1 base and at J to 3 bases, leaving 2 bases not matched to a gene.

As for this clone: This sample also contains other DNA sequences that code for the same CDR3. The chain has TRBV7-2 and TRBJ2-1; 8 bases are a match to TRBD2. The V and J ends lost 2 bases and 3 bases, in that order; junction bases with no gene match: 3. CDR1 and CDR2 from the germline V gene are SGHTA and FQGNSA. This CDR3 is 15 amino acids long. The DNA for the CDR3 is TGTGCCAGCAGCTTATCCAGCGGGGGCTACAATGAGCAGTTCTTC. Amino acid sequence: CASSLSSGGYNEQFF.

As concerns this clone: The sample contains more than one DNA sequence encoding this CDR3. V usage is TRBV28 and J usage is TRBJ2-7; 7 bases are shared with TRBD1. Germline CDR1 reads MDHEN; CDR2 reads SYDVKM. J lost 3 bases, V lost 5 bases, and 4 bases had no gene match. The CDR3 extends over 13 amino acids. CDR3 residues: CASSPGQDYEQYF. In nucleotides, the CDR3 is TGTGCCAGCAGTCCTGGACAGGACTACGAGCAGTACTTC.

The CDR3 coding sequence is TGCGCCAGCAGCTTGGCCCTAGAGGGTGTCGGGGAGCTGTTTTTT. Protein sequence: CASSLALEGVGELFF. The V call is TRBV5-1, the J call TRBJ2-2; D might be TRBD2 (5 bases). CDR3 length: 15 amino acids. Germline values: CDR1 SGHRS, CDR2 YFSETQ. With 0 bases removed from V and 7 bases from J, the gap between germline ends came to 13 bases.

The V gene is TRBV7-9, the J gene TRBJ2-5; D not certain. The better agreement between TRBJ2-7 and the DNA end casts doubt on the J call. Germline V gene sequence: CDR1 SEHNR, CDR2 FQNEAQ (reference sequence). The CDR3 spans 11 residues. The CDR3 here is CASSLWPEQYF. CDR3 bases: TGTGCCAGCAGCTTATGGCCCGAGCAGTACTTC.

The chain has TRBV11-2 and TRBJ1-1, with unresolved D. Germline V CDR1 and CDR2: SGHAT, FQNNGV. Between the trimmed V and J ends, which lost 1 base and 0 bases, there was a span of 18 bases. The CDR3 covers 18 residues. CDR3 sequence (DNA): TGTGCCAGCAGCTTAGTGCGCGGTGGTTTCAGGTTGAACACTGAAGCTTTCTTT. It is translated as CASSLVRGGFRLNTEAFF.

CDR3 sequence reads: CASSEGWGQEKLFF. DNA of the CDR3: TGTGCCAGCAGTGAAGGGTGGGGACAAGAAAAACTGTTTTTT. The rearrangement joins TRBV2 to TRBJ1-4; tentative D call: TRBD1 (6 bases). Between the trimmed V and J ends, which lost 1 base and 8 bases, there was a span of 11 bases. The CDR3 covers 14 residues. Germline V CDR1 and CDR2: SNHLY, FYNNEI.

The V gene is TRBV27, the J gene TRBJ1-4; perhaps TRBD1 as D (6 bases). Germline loops: CDR1 MNHEY, CDR2 SMNVEV (reference sequence). Trimming took 5 bases from V and 7 from J, leaving 17 bases between them. The CDR3 has 15 amino acids. In DNA form, the CDR3 reads TGTGCCAGCAGTCCCTTGACGGGGGCAGGTGAAAAACTGTTTTTT. Translation: CASSPLTGAGEKLFF.

This chain uses TRBV2 with TRBJ2-5, with 7 bases aligning to TRBD1. The V segment lost 4 bases and the J segment 4 bases; nucleotides outside the gene matches: 6. CDR3 length: 14 amino acids. Per the germline V gene, CDR1 is SNHLY and CDR2 is FYNNEI. The CDR3 region is CASSGGRDRETQYF. For the CDR3, the DNA is TGTGCCAGCAGTGGCGGACGGGACAGAGAGACCCAGTACTTC. The full variable domain, its missing parts supplied by reference TRBV2 and TRBJ2-5, is EPEVTQTPSHQVTQMGQEVILRCVPISNHLYFYWYRQILGQKVEFLVSFYNNEISEKSEIFDDQFSVERPDGSNFTLKIRSTKLEDSAMYFCASSGGRDRETQYFGPGTRLLVL.

The chain couples TRBV27 to TRBJ1-5, with D hard to call. Germline V gene lookup returns CDR1 MNHEY and CDR2 SMNVEV (reference sequence). V was pared by 1 base and J by 7 bases, with 5 bases between. This CDR3 is built from 12 residues. This chain's CDR3 is CASSLYVQPQHF. Here the CDR3 DNA reads TGTGCCAGCAGTTTATATGTCCAGCCCCAGCATTTT.

The gene calls are TRBV7-6 and TRBJ2-7; TRBD2 matches at 12 bases. Looked up from germline, CDR1 is SGHVS and CDR2 is FNYEAQ. V lost 4 bases and J lost 5; bases outside the gene matches: 15. The CDR3 contains 18 residues. The CDR3 nucleotides read TGTGCCAGCAGCTCTCCGGGACTAGCGGGTGCCTCAAGGAACGAGCAGTACTTC. Translation: CASSSPGLAGASRNEQYF.

The chain couples TRBV5-4 to TRBJ2-3; D possibly uses TRBD1 or TRBD2 (6 bases each). V lost 10 bases and J 1 base, leaving 13 bases between the germline ends. This CDR3 has 13 residues. The germline gives CDR1 SGHNT, CDR2 YYREEE (reference sequence). CDR3: CACGNRGTDTQYF. As DNA, the CDR3 is TGTGCCTGCGGGAACAGGGGCACAGATACGCAGTATTTT.

This clone showed up just once. The genes are TRBV27 and TRBJ2-5, with TRBD1 identical over 11 bases. J was trimmed by 5 bases and V by 7 bases; bases with no gene match: 9. Germline V gene data show CDR1 as MNHEY and CDR2 as SMNVEV (reference sequence). CDR3 size: 15 residues. The CDR3 protein is CASTGQGASWETQYF. The CDR3 DNA reads TGTGCCAGCACCGGACAGGGGGCGAGTTGGGAGACCCAGTACTTC.

The chain employs TRBV28 and TRBJ2-3; perhaps TRBD1 as D (6 bases). The V end was cut by 3 bases, the J end by 5 bases, with 12 bases between. Germline lookup yields CDR1 MDHEN and CDR2 SYDVKM. This CDR3 comprises 14 residues. CDR3 in amino acids: CASSFDRRRDTQYF. CDR3 nucleotides: TGTGCCAGCAGTTTCGACAGGAGGCGAGATACGCAGTATTTT.

The sample holds a few counts of this clone. The V gene is TRBV6-6, the J gene TRBJ1-2, with 7 bases matching TRBD1. V lost 8 bases to trimming and J lost 4 bases; unmatched junction nucleotides: 4. Per germline, CDR1 MNHNY and CDR2 SVGAGI (reference sequence). CDR3 length: 12 amino acids. The CDR3 nucleotides are TGTGCCAGCGGGGACAGACCCTATGGCTACACCTTC. The encoded protein is CASGDRPYGYTF.

The chain employs TRBV2 and TRBJ1-4, with 7 bases that match TRBD1. The ends lost 6 bases at V and 4 bases at J; junction bases unmatched: 5. CDR1 and CDR2 (germline): SNHLY, FYNNEI. The CDR3 extends over 14 amino acids. CDR3 amino acids: CASRRGTDNEKLFF. CDR3 in DNA: TGTGCCAGCAGGCGGGGGACAGATAATGAAAAACTGTTTTTT.

The rearrangement uses TRBV5-1 and TRBJ2-3; D ambiguous. This CDR3 contains 19 residues. V was cut by 3 bases and J by 0 bases, with 23 bases left in between. The germline V gene has CDR1 SGHRS and CDR2 YFSETQ. The CDR3 reads CASSSAIYPDPTSTDTQYF. The CDR3 nucleotides are TGCGCCAGCAGCTCAGCTATCTACCCAGACCCAACTAGCACAGATACGCAGTATTTT.

This chain connects TRBV19 to TRBJ2-5; 11 bases agree with TRBD2. This CDR3 has 15 residues. J was trimmed by 4 bases and V by 5 bases; bases with no gene match: 6. CDR1 is LNHDA and CDR2 is SQIVND in the germline V gene (reference sequence). CDR3 in DNA: TGTGCCAGTAGTGCCCCCGGGACTAGCGGAGAGACCCAGTACTTC. This sequence encodes CASSAPGTSGETQYF.

The chain combines TRBV6-1 with TRBJ1-6; the D is unclear. CDR3 length: 13 amino acids. Germline V gives CDR1 MNHNS, CDR2 SASEGT. Trimming shortened V by 6 bases and J by 8 bases, and 11 bases separated the two germline ends. DNA of the CDR3: TGTGCCAGCAGAGCCATTTTGGATTCACCCCTCCACTTT. Its protein product is CASRAILDSPLHF.

V gene TRBV5-4 combines with J gene TRBJ2-2, with D unresolved. Germline assignment: CDR1 SGHNT and CDR2 YYREEE (reference sequence). This CDR3 is 15 amino acids long. V lost 2 bases and J 1 base, leaving 9 bases between the germline ends. CDR3 bases: TGTGCCAGCAGCTTTCGCAGATGGAACACCGGGGAGCTGTTTTTT. It is translated as CASSFRRWNTGELFF.

V and J are TRBV6-4 and TRBJ2-3; 16 bases map to TRBD2. Unmatched junction bases numbered 5, after V lost 8 bases and J lost 3 bases. Germline CDR1 is MRHNA and CDR2 is SNTAGT. CDR3 length equals 16 residues. CDR3 loop: CASPGTSGRGTDTQYF. The CDR3 DNA is TGTGCCAGCCCAGGGACTAGCGGGAGGGGGACAGATACGCAGTATTTT.

This clone was picked up one time. The genes are TRBV7-2 and TRBJ2-2, with unresolved D. The CDR3 extends over 17 amino acids. V was shortened by 1 base and J by 1 base, with 13 bases between the two germline ends. The germline V gene has CDR1 SGHTA and CDR2 FQGNSA. The CDR3 protein is CASSLVVPPGNTGELFF. The CDR3 DNA reads as TGTGCCAGCAGCTTAGTCGTGCCCCCCGGGAACACCGGGGAGCTGTTTTTT.

V gene TRBV6-1 combines with J gene TRBJ2-7; no clear D. Germline V gives CDR1 MNHNS, CDR2 SASEGT. The CDR3 is 14 amino acids. With 4 bases removed from V and 3 bases from J, the gap between germline ends came to 13 bases. The CDR3: CASSGTLNSYEQYF. The CDR3 nucleotides read TGTGCCAGCAGTGGGACGCTAAACAGCTACGAGCAGTACTTC.

The chain joins TRBV7-6 to TRBJ2-3; the D gene is possibly TRBD2 (5 bases). The length of the CDR3 is 15 residues. The V gene's germline CDR1 is SGHVS and CDR2 FNYEAQ. V dropped 1 base and J dropped 4 bases, with 12 bases sitting between them. CDR3 protein: CASSLEVARADTQYF. Written as DNA, the CDR3 is TGTGCCAGCAGCTTAGAGGTAGCGAGGGCAGATACGCAGTATTTT.

V and J are TRBV6-5 and TRBJ2-7; 7 positions agree with TRBD1. The CDR3 consists of 15 residues. Germline trimming cut 5 bases from V and 2 bases from J; bases unmatched to any gene: 9. Germline V gene lookup returns CDR1 MNHEY and CDR2 SVGAGI. CDR3 sequence reads: CASSLRDRATYEQYF. The CDR3 nucleotides read TGTGCCAGCAGTCTTAGAGACAGGGCAACCTACGAGCAGTACTTC.